A selection of T cell receptor beta chains follows, all from one sample in a study of cytomegalovirus exposure and HLA in healthy donors. TCRdb's table, derived via immunoSEQ multiplex PCR, lists solely in-frame clones and lacks some. The data hold about 170,000 clones, with roughly 80% observed a single time. Sequencing was carried out using PBMCs. These receptor sequences come from a male donor in good health and CMV-seronegative. Each CDR3 is given with its conserved first and last residue. Each record gives: J gene, V gene, CDR3 protein.

>TRBJ2-7|TRBV19
CASSIFGATYEQYF
>TRBJ1-5|TRBV5-4
CASSLRPGADQPQHF
>TRBJ2-1|TRBV28
CASSLQRQTDNEQFF
>TRBJ1-1|TRBV29-1
CSVGLTGGNTEAFF
>TRBJ1-2|TRBV6-5
CASSISTGSGYPF
>TRBJ1-1|TRBV6-5
CASSGLNTEAFF
>TRBJ1-2|TRBV30
CAWSLTSTGDYGYTF
>TRBJ2-3|TRBV9
CASSVGGTGGIDTQYF
>TRBJ2-2|TRBV5-6
CASSPGRWGLNTGELFF
>TRBJ2-3|TRBV7-9
CASSHTGARTDTQYF
>TRBJ2-5|TRBV28
CASTLPGFQETQYF
>TRBJ2-7|TRBV25-1
CASTPGHRGYEQYF
>TRBJ1-2|TRBV7-9
CASSLRRTGDGYGYTF
>TRBJ1-1|TRBV30
CAWAENTEAFF
>TRBJ1-2|TRBV18
CASSPNRDTYGYTF
>TRBJ1-2|TRBV12-5
CASPPDWDRAPLPYGYTF
>TRBJ2-3|TRBV14
CASSLGLGLADTQYF
>TRBJ2-3|TRBV9
CASSVEEGRFTDTQYF
>TRBJ1-6|TRBV5-4
CASSMGQGVINSPLHF
>TRBJ2-2|TRBV19
CASSRQEPNTGELFF
>TRBJ1-2|TRBV28
CASSLLTDTLYGYTF
>TRBJ2-1|TRBV2
CASRTRDRDGHEQFF
>TRBJ1-1|TRBV7-2
CASRSQGWNTEAFF
>TRBJ1-4|TRBV7-2
CASSLEPGVTNEKLFF
>TRBJ1-3|TRBV29-1
CSVAEDTIYF
>TRBJ2-1|TRBV7-9
CSSSSGQYNEQFF
>TRBJ2-5|TRBV10-3
CAISDTPDRQETQYF
>TRBJ1-1|TRBV9
CASSVSPDNTEAFF
>TRBJ2-7|TRBV29-1
CSVGQDRAPFSSYEQYF
>TRBJ2-7|TRBV18
CASSPDREQYF
>TRBJ2-3|TRBV4-1
CASSQVRATSTDTQYF
>TRBJ2-3|TRBV2
CASSARRWRGDGDTQYF
>TRBJ1-1|TRBV19
CASRWRLTEAFF
>TRBJ2-1|TRBV4-1
CASSQRTLAGLYNEQFF
>TRBJ2-1|TRBV9
CASSPSGGAYNEQFF
>TRBJ2-5|TRBV6-6
CASRGLALYETQYF
>.|TRBV29-1
CSARVGQGSSYEQYF
>TRBJ2-7|TRBV6-5
CATGRGDPAYEQYF
>TRBJ2-3|TRBV16
CASSQIRDRSTDTQYF
>TRBJ2-1|TRBV14
CASSQDFAGALNEQFF
>TRBJ1-5|TRBV27
CASRQGYSNQPQHF
>TRBJ1-3|TRBV9
CASSGGDAGNTIYF
>TRBJ2-7|TRBV28
CASSSPWSYEQYF
>TRBJ2-3|TRBV6-5
CASSYLAGAADTQYF
>TRBJ2-1|TRBV11-2
CASSLDSGTSVYEQFF